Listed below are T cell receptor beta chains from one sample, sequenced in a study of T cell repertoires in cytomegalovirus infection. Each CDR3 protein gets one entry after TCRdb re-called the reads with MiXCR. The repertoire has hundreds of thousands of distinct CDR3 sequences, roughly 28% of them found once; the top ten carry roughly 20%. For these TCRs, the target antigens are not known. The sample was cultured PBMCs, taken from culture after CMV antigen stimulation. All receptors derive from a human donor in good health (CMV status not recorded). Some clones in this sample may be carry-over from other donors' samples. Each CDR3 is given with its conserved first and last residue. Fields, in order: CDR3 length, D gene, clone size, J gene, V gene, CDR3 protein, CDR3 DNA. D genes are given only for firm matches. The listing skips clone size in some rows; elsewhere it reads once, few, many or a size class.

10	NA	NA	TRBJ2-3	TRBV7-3	CASFADTQYF	TGTGCCAGCTTTGCAGATACGCAGTATTTT
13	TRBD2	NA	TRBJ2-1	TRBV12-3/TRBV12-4	CASRRAGENEQFF	TGTGCCAGCAGGAGAGCGGGAGAGAATGAGCAGTTCTTC
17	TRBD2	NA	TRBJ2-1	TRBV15	CATSRDKGGRAIDEQFF	TGTGCCACCAGCAGAGATAAGGGTGGGAGGGCCATAGATGAGCAGTTCTTC
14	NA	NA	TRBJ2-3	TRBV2	CASSERRNTDTQYF	TGTGCCAGCAGTGAAAGGCGGAACACAGATACGCAGTATTTT
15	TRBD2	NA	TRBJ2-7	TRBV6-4	CASSGLAGQAYEQYF	TGTGCCAGCAGTGGACTAGCGGGGCAAGCCTACGAGCAGTACTTC
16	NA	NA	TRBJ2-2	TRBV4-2	CASSQESTRGTGELFF	TGTGCCAGCAGCCAAGAATCGACTAGGGGCACCGGGGAGCTGTTTTTT
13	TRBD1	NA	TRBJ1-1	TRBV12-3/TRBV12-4	CASSVGQGLEAFF	TGTGCCAGCAGTGTCGGACAGGGCCTTGAAGCTTTCTTT
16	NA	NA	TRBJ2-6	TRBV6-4	CASSDSRGSGANVLTF	TGTGCCAGCAGTGACTCGCGAGGGTCCGGGGCCAACGTCCTGACTTTC
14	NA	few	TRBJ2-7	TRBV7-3	CASSPGPDAYEQYF	TGTGCCAGCAGCCCCGGTCCCGATGCCTACGAGCAGTACTTC
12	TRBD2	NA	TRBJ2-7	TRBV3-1	CASSTPGGEQYF	TGTGCCAGCAGCACACCGGGGGGTGAGCAGTACTTC
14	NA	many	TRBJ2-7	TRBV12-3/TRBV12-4	CASSLLGSSYEQYF	TGTGCCAGCAGTTTACTCGGTAGCTCCTACGAGCAGTACTTC
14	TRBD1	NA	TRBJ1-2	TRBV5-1	CASSYDRALDGYTF	TGCGCCAGCAGTTACGACAGGGCTCTCGATGGCTACACCTTC
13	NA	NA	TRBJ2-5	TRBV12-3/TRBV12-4	CASSSGGAETQYF	TGTGCCAGCAGTTCTGGGGGAGCGGAGACCCAGTACTTC
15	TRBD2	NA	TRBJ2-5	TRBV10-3	CAISESGEGSETQYF	TGTGCCATCAGTGAGTCGGGGGAGGGATCGGAGACCCAGTACTTC
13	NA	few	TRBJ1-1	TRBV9	CASSEGLNTEAFF	TGTGCCAGCAGCGAGGGGTTAAACACTGAAGCTTTCTTT
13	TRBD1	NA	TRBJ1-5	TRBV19	CASSIDRVQPQHF	TGTGCCAGTAGTATCGACAGGGTGCAGCCCCAGCATTTT
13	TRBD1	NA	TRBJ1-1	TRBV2	CASSDREVAEAFF	TGTGCCAGCAGCGACAGGGAGGTCGCTGAAGCTTTCTTT
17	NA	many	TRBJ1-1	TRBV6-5	CASSYQLGDNVSLEAFF	TGTGCCAGCAGTTACCAACTTGGGGACAATGTGAGCCTTGAAGCTTTCTTT
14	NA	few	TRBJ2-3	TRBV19	CASKPGAPADTQYF	TGTGCCAGTAAACCGGGAGCACCAGCAGATACGCAGTATTTT
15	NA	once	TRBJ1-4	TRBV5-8	CASRLTGDGAEKLFF	TGTGCCAGCAGACTCACGGGGGATGGAGCTGAAAAACTGTTTTTT
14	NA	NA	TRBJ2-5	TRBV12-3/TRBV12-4	CASSPRQHQETQYF	TGTGCCAGCAGTCCCCGACAGCACCAAGAGACCCAGTACTTC
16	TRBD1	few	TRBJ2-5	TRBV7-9	CASSSDWTGVGETQYF	TGTGCCAGCAGCTCGGACTGGACAGGGGTCGGAGAGACCCAGTACTTC
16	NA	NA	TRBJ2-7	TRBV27	CASTPGTGRGTREQYF	TGTGCCAGCACCCCCGGCACGGGCAGGGGCACACGCGAGCAGTACTTC